Listed here is a single T cell receptor (beta chain). Patients of the Seattle cohort, enrolled during active infection, were followed longitudinally. V shed 6 bases and J shed 4 bases, with 10 bases lying between them. The CDR3 is 12 residues long. The data originate from a study of blood T cell repertoires in COVID-19. Study details: The samples span acute and convalescent COVID-19 from the United States, Italy and Spain. PBMCs, B-cell-depleted T cells, or T cells provided the cDNA or gDNA that made up the material.

Per the study methods: The assay estimated nucleated cells by amplifying reference gene primers. Clones were sequenced by immunoSEQ multiplex PCR, and TCRdb holds only the in-frame ones, with some missing. Clone size and V and J calls were adopted from that table, with D and trimming inferred from the DNA. This repertoire shows around 150,000 clones, around 87% found once; its top ten account for 10%. The sequencing input was peripheral blood. The clonotype comes from a woman between 65 and 79 years old with COVID-19, enrolled during active disease. The chain recombines TRBV12-3 or TRBV12-4 with TRBJ2-7, with D perhaps matching TRBD1 (6 bases). The chain's CDR3 is CASSFTGYEQYF. The CDR3 DNA reads TGTGCCAGCAGCTTTACAGGGTACGAGCAGTACTTC.